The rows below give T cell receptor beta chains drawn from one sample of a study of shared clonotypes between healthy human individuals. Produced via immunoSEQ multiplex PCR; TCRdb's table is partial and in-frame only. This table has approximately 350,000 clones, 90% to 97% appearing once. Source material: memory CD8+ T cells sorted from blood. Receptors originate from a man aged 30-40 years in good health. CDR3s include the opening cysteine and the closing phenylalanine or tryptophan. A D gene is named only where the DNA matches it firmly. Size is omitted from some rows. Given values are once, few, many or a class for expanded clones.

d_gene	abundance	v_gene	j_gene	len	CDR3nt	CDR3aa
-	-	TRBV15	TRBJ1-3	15	TGTGCCACCAGCAGAACAGGGAGCTCTGGAAACACCATATATTTT	CATSRTGSSGNTIYF
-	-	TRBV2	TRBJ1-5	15	TGTGCCAGCAGTGTAGACAGTCCTAAGTCACAGCCCCAGCATTTT	CASSVDSPKSQPQHF
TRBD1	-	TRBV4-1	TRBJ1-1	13	TGCGCCAGCAGGCGGACAGGGGACGCCGAAGCTTTCTTT	CASRRTGDAEAFF
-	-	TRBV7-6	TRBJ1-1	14	TGTGCCAGCAGCTCATTTGGGGGCCTCACTGAAGCTTTCTTT	CASSSFGGLTEAFF
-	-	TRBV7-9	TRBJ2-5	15	TGTGCCAGCAGCCAAGGTCAGCGGTACCAAGAGACCCAGTACTTC	CASSQGQRYQETQYF
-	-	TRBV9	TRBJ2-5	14	TGTGCCAGCAGCGTAGGTGGAGGACAAGAGACCCAGTACTTC	CASSVGGGQETQYF
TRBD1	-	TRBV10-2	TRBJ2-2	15	TGCGCCAGCAGACCCGACAGGGCCAACACCGGGGAGCTGTTTTTT	CASRPDRANTGELFF
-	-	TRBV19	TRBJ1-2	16	TGTGCCAGTAGTACGGCAACAGGGCTCGGAAACTATGGCTACACCTTC	CASSTATGLGNYGYTF
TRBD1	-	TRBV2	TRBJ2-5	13	TGTGCCAGCAATTACAGGGGGTGGGAGACCCAGTACTTC	CASNYRGWETQYF
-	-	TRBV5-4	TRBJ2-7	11	TGTGCCAGCAGTTCGTCCTACGAGCAGTACTTC	CASSSSYEQYF
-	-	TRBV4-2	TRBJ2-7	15	TGTGCCAGCAGCCAAGGTAAAACTGGAGGGGAGGAGCAGTACTTC	CASSQGKTGGEEQYF
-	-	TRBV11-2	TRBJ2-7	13	TGTGCCAGCAGCTTCGGGACAAACTACGAGCAGTACTTC	CASSFGTNYEQYF
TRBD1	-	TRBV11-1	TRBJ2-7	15	TGTGCCAGCAGCCCCCGGGACAGGGGTACCTACGAGCAGTACTTC	CASSPRDRGTYEQYF
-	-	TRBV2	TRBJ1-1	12	TGTGCCAGCAATTTCGGAGACACTGAAGCTTTCTTT	CASNFGDTEAFF
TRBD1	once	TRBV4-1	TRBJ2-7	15	TGCGCCAGCAGCCGCTCCGGGACAGGGGGCGGCGAGCAGTACTTC	CASSRSGTGGGEQYF
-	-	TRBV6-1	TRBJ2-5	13	TGTGCCAGCTCTCGCGCGGCTCAAGAGACCCAGTACTTC	CASSRAAQETQYF
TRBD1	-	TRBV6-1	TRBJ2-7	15	TGTGCCAGCAGGGGGGGACAGGCTCCGAACTACGAGCAGTACTTC	CASRGGQAPNYEQYF
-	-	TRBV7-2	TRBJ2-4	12	TGTGCCAGCAGCTTAGCCGGAAACATTCAGTACTTC	CASSLAGNIQYF
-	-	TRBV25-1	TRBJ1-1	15	TGTGCCAGCACAGAATCCCAAACTGTGAACACTGAAGCTTTCTTT	CASTESQTVNTEAFF
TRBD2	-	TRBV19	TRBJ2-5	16	TGTGCCAGTAGTAGACTACCAGGGAGGGAGAAAGAGACCCAGTACTTC	CASSRLPGREKETQYF
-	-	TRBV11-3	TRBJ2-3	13	TGTGCCAGCAGCCGCAGGGGCACAGATACGCAGTATTTT	CASSRRGTDTQYF
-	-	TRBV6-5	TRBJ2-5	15	TGTGCCAGCAGTTCCTCAGGACAGTCTTCGGAGACCCAGTACTTC	CASSSSGQSSETQYF
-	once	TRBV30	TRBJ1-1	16	TGTGCCTGTGGAAGGTGTGGGAGGGCCAGGGACACTGAAGCTTTCTTT	CACGRCGRARDTEAFF
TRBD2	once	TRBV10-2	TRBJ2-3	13	TGCGCCAGCAGTGGGCTAGCGGGAGATACGCAGTATTTT	CASSGLAGDTQYF
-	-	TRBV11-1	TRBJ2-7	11	TGTGCCAGCAGCCTTGGACACGAGCAGTACTTC	CASSLGHEQYF
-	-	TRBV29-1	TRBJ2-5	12	TGCAGCGTGGGCAGGAGCCCGGAGACCCAGTACTTC	CSVGRSPETQYF
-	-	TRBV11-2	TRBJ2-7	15	TGTGCCAGCAGCCCCAGTTCGGGCTGGACCTACGAGCAGTACTTC	CASSPSSGWTYEQYF
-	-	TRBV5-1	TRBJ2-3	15	TGCGCCAGCCGACCTCTACGGGGATTCACAGATACGCAGTATTTT	CASRPLRGFTDTQYF
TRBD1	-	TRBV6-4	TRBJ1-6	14	TGTGCCAGCAACCCCAGGGACAGGGATTCACCCCTCCACTTT	CASNPRDRDSPLHF
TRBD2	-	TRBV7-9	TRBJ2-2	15	TGTGCCAGCAGTGCGGGACTAGCGGGATTGGGGGAGCTGTTTTTT	CASSAGLAGLGELFF
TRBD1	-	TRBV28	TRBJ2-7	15	TGTGCCAGCAGCCCGGCCGGACAGGGTGCCTACGAGCAGTACTTC	CASSPAGQGAYEQYF
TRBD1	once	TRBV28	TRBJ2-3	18	TGTGCCAGCAGTTTCAGGGACAGGGCCCAATACCTCACAGATACGCAGTATTTT	CASSFRDRAQYLTDTQYF
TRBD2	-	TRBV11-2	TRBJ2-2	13	TGTGCCAGCAGTCGACTAGCGGCCGGGGAGCTGTTTTTT	CASSRLAAGELFF
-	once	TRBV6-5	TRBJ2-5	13	TGTGCCAGCACCGGTGGTGGTAGAGAGACCCAGTACTTC	CASTGGGRETQYF
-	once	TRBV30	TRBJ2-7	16	TGTGCCTGGAGTGGGCTACAGGGACGGCCCTCCTACGAGCAGTACTTC	CAWSGLQGRPSYEQYF
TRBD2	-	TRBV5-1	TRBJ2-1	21	TGCGCCAGCAGCTCACAATTCTCGGGACTAGCGGGTATGAGCTCCTACAATGAGCAGTTCTTC	CASSSQFSGLAGMSSYNEQFF
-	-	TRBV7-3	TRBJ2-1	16	TGTGCCAGCAGCTTAAGACATGGGGGAGGCTACAATGAGCAGTTCTTC	CASSLRHGGGYNEQFF
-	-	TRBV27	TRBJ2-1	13	TGTGCCAGCAGTTTCCTACTAGAACATGAGCAGTTCTTC	CASSFLLEHEQFF
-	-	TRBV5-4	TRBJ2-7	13	TGTGCCAGCAGCTGGGGCGGATCCTACGAGCAGTACTTC	CASSWGGSYEQYF
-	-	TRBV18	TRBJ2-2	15	TGTGCCAGCTCACCCCCCGGGGTCGGGACCGGGGAGCTGTTTTTT	CASSPPGVGTGELFF
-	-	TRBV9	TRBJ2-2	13	TGTGCCAGCAGCGTAGTCTCTACCGGGGAGCTGTTTTTT	CASSVVSTGELFF
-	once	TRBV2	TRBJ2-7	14	TGTGCCAGCAACTACGATAGGGTTGATAGCGAGCAGTACTTC	CASNYDRVDSEQYF
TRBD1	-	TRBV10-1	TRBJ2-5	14	TGCGCCAGCTTGACTCAGGGGGACCAAGAGACCCAGTACTTC	CASLTQGDQETQYF
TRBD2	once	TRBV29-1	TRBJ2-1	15	TGCAGCGTTGAAGGTACTAGCGGGAGTCGGGATGAGCAGTTCTTC	CSVEGTSGSRDEQFF
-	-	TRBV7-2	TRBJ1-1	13	TGTGCCAGCAGCTTACAGGTAACTACTGAAGCTTTCTTT	CASSLQVTTEAFF
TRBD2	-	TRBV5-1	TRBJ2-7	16	TGCGCCAGCACGGAAGGGCATGGACTAGTTACGGTCGAGCAGTACTTC	CASTEGHGLVTVEQYF
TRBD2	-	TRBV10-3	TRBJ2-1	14	TGTGCCATCAGTGAGCGGGAGGGTAACAATGAGCAGTTCTTC	CAISEREGNNEQFF
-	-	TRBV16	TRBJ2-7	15	TGTGCCAGCAGCCAATCAGGAGGGCTTTGGTACGAGCAGTACTTC	CASSQSGGLWYEQYF
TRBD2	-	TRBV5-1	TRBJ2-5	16	TGCGCCAGCAGCCAGGGACTAGCGGGAGAACGGGAGACCCAGTACTTC	CASSQGLAGERETQYF
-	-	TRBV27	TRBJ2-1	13	TGTGCCAGCAGTTTAGCCCTATACAATGAGCAGTTCTTC	CASSLALYNEQFF